This TCR beta chain stems from a study of post-analysis software for immune sequencing data. About the study: Recorded subtypes: relapsing-remitting, secondary progressive, progressive-relapsing; some patients unannotated. Study observations and caveats: The five TRBV segments detected at higher frequency in patients than in controls included TRBV5-6, TRBV5-1 and TRBV20-1. Controls showed significantly higher normalized Chao1 diversity than did multiple sclerosis patients. By F measure, strong co-clustering occurred among samples prepared in the same batch.

This CDR3 is 13 amino acids long. Trimming at V came to 2 bases and at J to 5 bases, leaving 1 base not matched to a gene. CDR1 and CDR2 from the germline V gene are MGHDK and SYGVNS. Prepared libraries of TCR beta cDNA carried unique molecular identifiers. Out of roughly 1 to 11 million T cells, a few hundred thousand cDNA molecules were generated. From the PCR reads, TCRdb called clonotypes with MiXCR, one entry per CDR3 protein. The table includes about 540,000 distinct CDR3 sequences, approximately 34% detected once. Comment on this clonotype: Its antigen is unknown.

The chain combines TRBV25-1 with TRBJ1-2, with 8 bases that match TRBD1. The receptor's source is a girl under 18 with multiple sclerosis. The sequenced material came from blood. Written as DNA, the CDR3 is TGTGCCAGCAGTGAACAGGGGGCTTATGGCTACACCTTC. Protein product: CASSEQGAYGYTF.